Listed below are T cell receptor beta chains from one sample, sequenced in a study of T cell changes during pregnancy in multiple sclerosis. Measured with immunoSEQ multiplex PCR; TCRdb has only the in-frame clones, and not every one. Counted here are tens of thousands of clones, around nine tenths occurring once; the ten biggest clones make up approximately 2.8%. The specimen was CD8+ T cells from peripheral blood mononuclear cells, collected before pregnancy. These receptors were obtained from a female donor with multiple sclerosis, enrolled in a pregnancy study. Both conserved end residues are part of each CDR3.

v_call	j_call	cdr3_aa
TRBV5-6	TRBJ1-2	CASSLMGEADGYTF
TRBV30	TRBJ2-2	CALGGSRELFF
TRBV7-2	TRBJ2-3	CASSLASSAPTDTQYF
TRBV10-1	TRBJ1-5	CASIKDRIYSNQPQHF
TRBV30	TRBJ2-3	CAWSRLADSTDTQYF
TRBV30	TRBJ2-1	CAWSDRRAGVNEQFF
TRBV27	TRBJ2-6	CASSLTGSHSGANVLTF
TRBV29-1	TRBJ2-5	CSVVPEGLAGQETQYF
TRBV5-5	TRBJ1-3	CASSLQGAQGNTIYF
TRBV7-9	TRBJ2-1	CASIPGYNEQFF
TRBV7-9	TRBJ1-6	CASSRGRDSPLHF
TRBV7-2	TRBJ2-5	CASSLVGGEDETQYF
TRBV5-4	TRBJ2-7	CASSLGGLYEQYF
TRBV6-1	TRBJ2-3	CASTEAYTDTQYF
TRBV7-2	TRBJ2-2	CASSQRTSGVGTGELFF
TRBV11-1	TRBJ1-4	CASSLKPGEEKLFF
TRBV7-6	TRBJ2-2	CASSLIGGELFF
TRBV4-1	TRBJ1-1	CASSQATGWNTEAFF
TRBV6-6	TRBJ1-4	CASSGTGKLFF
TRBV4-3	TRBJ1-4	CASSYGTDNEKLFF
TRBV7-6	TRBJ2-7	CASSSRGERSYEQYF
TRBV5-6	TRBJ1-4	CASAGEGEKLFF
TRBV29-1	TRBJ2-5	CSVRGSLATWETQYF
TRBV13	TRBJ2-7	CASTLGRSSYEQYF
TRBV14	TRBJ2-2	CASSQLSSGELFF
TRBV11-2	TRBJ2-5	CASSPDASGGAQETQYF
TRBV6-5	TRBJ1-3	CASSYGDTIYF
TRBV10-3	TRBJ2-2	CAIKDLRGGGTGELFF
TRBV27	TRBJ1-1	CASSFSPPGNTEAFF
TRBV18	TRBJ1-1	CASSLAGQNTEAFF
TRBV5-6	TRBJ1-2	CASSFGSGDGYTF
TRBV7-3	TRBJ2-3	CASSLAGGPTDTQYF